One sample yielded the 4 T cell receptor beta chains listed below, sequenced in a study of CD8+CD57+ T cells in acquired aplastic anemia. It was genomic DNA that served as the template for profiling TCR beta VDJ and CDR3. TCRdb redid the calling of the reads with MiXCR, one entry per CDR3 protein. The data contain about 190,000 distinct CDR3 sequences, approximately 49% of them singletons. Material: sorted CD4+, CD8+, or CD8+CD57+ T cells (not recorded which) from PBMCs. These receptors were collected from a human donor in good health, serving as a control.

In its sample, this clonotype was seen many times. The chain joins TRBV20-1 to TRBJ1-5; TRBD1 aligns across 7 bases. Germline V CDR1 and CDR2: DFQATT, SNEGSKA (reference sequence). V gave up 7 bases and J gave up 4 bases; unmatched junction bases: 10. The CDR3 contains 14 residues. This CDR3 reads CSVETGSMNQPQHF. For the CDR3, the DNA is TGCAGTGTCGAGACAGGGTCTATGAATCAGCCCCAGCATTTT.

V usage is TRBV20-1 and J usage is TRBJ2-1; 12 nucleotides match TRBD2. Germline CDR1 reads DFQATT; CDR2 reads SNEGSKA (reference sequence). V dropped 6 bases and J dropped 8; count of bases not matched to a gene: 11. The length of the CDR3 is 15 residues. The CDR3 sequence is CSAPNPSGGGYEQFF. The CDR3 nucleotides are TGCAGTGCCCCGAACCCTAGCGGGGGGGGCTATGAGCAGTTCTTC.

V usage is TRBV2 and J usage is TRBJ1-2; 7 bases are shared with TRBD1. This CDR3 is 14 amino acids long. Germline V lookup: CDR1 SNHLY, CDR2 FYNNEI. The J segment lost 4 bases and the V segment lost 8 bases, leaving 10 bases of the junction unmatched. The CDR3 nucleotides read TGTGCCAGCCCTAGGGGGCTTATGGGCTATGGCTACACCTTC. Protein product: CASPRGLMGYGYTF.

The V gene is TRBV7-2, the J gene TRBJ2-3; TRBD1 agrees at 12 bases. V trimming: 0 bases; J trimming: 3 bases; junction bases outside the gene matches: 13. Germline V gene sequence: CDR1 SGHTA, CDR2 FQGNSA. This CDR3 spans 20 amino acids. Here the CDR3 DNA reads TGTGCCAGCAGCTTAGCCCTAGGGACAGGGGGCAATTTGGGAACAGATACGCAGTATTTT. It encodes CASSLALGTGGNLGTDTQYF.